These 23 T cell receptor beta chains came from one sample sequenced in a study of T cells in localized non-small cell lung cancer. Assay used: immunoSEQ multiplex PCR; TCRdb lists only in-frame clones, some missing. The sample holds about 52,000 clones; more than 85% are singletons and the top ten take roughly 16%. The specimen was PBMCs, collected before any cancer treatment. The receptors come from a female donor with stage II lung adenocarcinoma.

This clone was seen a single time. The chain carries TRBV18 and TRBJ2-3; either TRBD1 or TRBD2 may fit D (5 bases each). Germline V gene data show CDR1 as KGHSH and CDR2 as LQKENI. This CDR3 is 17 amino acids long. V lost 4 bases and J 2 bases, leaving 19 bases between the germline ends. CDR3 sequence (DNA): TGTGCCAGCTCACTCCAGGGACCTATCGATGACACAGATACGCAGTATTTT. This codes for CASSLQGPIDDTDTQYF.

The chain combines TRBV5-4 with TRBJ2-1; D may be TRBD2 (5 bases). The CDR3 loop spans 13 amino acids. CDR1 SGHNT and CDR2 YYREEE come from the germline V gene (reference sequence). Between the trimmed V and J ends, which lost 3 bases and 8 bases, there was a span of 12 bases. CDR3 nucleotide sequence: TGTGCCAGCAGCTCTACACTAGGCGATGAGCAGTTCTTC. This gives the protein CASSSTLGDEQFF.

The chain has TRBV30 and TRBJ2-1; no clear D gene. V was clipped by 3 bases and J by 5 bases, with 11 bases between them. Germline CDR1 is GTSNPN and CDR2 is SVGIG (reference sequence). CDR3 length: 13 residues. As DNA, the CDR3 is TGTGCCTGGAGCATCACCCACAACAATGAGCAGTTCTTC. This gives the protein CAWSITHNNEQFF.

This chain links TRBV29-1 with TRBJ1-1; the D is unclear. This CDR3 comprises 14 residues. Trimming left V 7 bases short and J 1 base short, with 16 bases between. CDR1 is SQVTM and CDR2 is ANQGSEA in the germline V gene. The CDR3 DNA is TGCAGCGCACCTCAGGAGCCTTGGAACACTGAAGCTTTCTTT. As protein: CSAPQEPWNTEAFF. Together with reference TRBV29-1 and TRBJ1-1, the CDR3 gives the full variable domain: SAVISQKPSRDICQRGTSLTIQCQVDSQVTMMFWYRQQPGQSLTLIATANQGSEATYESGFVIDKFPISRPNLTFSTLTVSNMSPEDSSIYLCSAPQEPWNTEAFFGQGTRLTVV.

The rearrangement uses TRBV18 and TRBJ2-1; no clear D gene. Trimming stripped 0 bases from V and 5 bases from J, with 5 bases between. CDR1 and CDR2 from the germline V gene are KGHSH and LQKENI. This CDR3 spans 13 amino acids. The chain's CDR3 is CASSPPVDNEQFF. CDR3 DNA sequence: TGTGCCAGCTCACCACCGGTAGACAATGAGCAGTTCTTC.

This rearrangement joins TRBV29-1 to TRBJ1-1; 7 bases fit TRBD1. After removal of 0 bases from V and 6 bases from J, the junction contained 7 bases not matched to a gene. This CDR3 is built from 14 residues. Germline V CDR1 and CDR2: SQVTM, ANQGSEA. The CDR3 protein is CSVEDPNRGPEAFF. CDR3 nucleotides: TGCAGCGTTGAAGATCCTAACAGGGGCCCTGAAGCTTTCTTT.

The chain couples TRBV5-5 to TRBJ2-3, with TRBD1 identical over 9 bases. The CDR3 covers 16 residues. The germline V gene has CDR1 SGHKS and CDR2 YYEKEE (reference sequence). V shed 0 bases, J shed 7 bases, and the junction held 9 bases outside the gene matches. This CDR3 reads CASSLDGTGTTNTQYF. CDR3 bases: TGTGCCAGCAGCTTGGATGGGACAGGGACCACGAATACGCAGTATTTT.

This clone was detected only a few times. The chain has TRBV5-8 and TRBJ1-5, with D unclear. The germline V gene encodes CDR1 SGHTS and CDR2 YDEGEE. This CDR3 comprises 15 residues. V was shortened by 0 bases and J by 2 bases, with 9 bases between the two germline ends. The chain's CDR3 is CASSLGTQRNQPQHF. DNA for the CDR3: TGTGCCAGCAGCTTGGGAACACAACGCAATCAGCCCCAGCATTTT.

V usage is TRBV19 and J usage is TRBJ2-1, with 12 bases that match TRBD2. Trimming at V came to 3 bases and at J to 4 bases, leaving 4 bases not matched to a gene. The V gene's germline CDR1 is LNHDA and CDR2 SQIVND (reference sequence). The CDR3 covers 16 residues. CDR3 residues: CASSMRGLAGYNEQFF. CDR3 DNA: TGTGCCAGTAGTATGCGTGGACTAGCGGGGTACAATGAGCAGTTCTTC.

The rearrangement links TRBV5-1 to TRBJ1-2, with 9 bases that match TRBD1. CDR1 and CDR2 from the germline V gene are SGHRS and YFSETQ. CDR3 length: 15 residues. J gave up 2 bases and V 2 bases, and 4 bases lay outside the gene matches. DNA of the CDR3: TGCGCCAGCAGCTTTGAACAGGGGGCGAACTATGGCTACACCTTC. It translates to CASSFEQGANYGYTF.

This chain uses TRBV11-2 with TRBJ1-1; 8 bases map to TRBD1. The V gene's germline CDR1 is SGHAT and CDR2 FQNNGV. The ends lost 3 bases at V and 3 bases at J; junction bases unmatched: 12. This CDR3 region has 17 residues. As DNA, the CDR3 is TGTGCCAGCAGCTTCTCCTACCTTCAGGGGGCGGACACTGAAGCTTTCTTT. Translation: CASSFSYLQGADTEAFF.

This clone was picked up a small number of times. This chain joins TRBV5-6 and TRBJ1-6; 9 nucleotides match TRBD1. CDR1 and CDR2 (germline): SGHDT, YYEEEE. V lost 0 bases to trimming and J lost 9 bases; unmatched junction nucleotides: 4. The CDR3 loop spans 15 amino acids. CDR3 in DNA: TGTGCCAGCAGCTTGGGGACAGGGGCGGCTTCACCCCTCCACTTT. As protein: CASSLGTGAASPLHF.

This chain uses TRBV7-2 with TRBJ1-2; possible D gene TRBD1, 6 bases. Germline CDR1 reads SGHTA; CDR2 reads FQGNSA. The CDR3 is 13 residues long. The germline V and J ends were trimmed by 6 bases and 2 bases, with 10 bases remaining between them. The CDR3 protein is CASRVDRNYGYTF. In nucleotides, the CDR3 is TGTGCCAGCAGAGTAGACAGGAACTATGGCTACACCTTC.

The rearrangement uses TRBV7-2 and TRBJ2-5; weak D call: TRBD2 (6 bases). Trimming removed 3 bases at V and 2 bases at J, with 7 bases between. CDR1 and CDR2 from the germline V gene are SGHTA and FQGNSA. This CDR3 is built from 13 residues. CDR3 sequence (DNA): TGTGCCAGCAGCTTGACTAGACAAGAGACCCAGTACTTC. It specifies CASSLTRQETQYF.

The CDR3 DNA is TGTGCCAGCAGCCCCCGCTATATCATAGCAAGTGAGCAGTTCTTC. Residues: CASSPRYIIASEQFF. This chain uses TRBV5-6 with TRBJ2-1, with D unclear. Trimming removed 4 bases at V and 9 bases at J, with 20 bases between. This CDR3 has 15 amino acids. Germline lookup yields CDR1 SGHDT and CDR2 YYEEEE.

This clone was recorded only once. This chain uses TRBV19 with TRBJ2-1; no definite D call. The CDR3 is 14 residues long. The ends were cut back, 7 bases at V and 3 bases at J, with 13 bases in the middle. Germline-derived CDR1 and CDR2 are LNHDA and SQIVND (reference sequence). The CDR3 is CASKRSKDYNEQFF. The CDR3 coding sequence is TGTGCCAGTAAAAGGAGCAAGGACTACAATGAGCAGTTCTTC.

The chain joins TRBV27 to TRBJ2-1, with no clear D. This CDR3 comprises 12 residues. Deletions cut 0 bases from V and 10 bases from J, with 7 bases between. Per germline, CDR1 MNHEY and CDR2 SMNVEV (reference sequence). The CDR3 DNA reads TGTGCCAGCAGTTTATCGACATCGGAGCAGTTCTTC. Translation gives CASSLSTSEQFF.

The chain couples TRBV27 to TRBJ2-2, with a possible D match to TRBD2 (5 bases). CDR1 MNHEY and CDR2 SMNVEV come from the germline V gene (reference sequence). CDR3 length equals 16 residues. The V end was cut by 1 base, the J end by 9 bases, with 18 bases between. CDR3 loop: CASSLFSPGGLRELFF. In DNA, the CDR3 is TGTGCCAGCAGTTTATTTTCACCGGGCGGGCTACGGGAGCTGTTTTTT.

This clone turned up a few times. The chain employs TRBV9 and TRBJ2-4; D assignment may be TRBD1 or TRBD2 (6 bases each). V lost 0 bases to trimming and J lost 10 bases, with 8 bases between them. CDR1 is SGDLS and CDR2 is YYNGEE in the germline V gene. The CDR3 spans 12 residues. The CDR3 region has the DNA TGTGCCAGCAGCGTAGGAGGGGGGATTCAGTACTTC. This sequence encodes CASSVGGGIQYF.

Here the CDR3 DNA reads TGCGCCAGCAGCCCCGGGGGTGGAATCCGCACTGAAGCTTTCTTT. Its protein product is CASSPGGGIRTEAFF. The J gene is TRBJ1-1, the V gene TRBV4-1, with a possible D match to TRBD1 (5 bases). CDR3 length equals 15 residues. Germline V CDR1 and CDR2: MGHRA, YSYEKL. V shed 4 bases and J shed 4 bases, with 16 bases lying between them.

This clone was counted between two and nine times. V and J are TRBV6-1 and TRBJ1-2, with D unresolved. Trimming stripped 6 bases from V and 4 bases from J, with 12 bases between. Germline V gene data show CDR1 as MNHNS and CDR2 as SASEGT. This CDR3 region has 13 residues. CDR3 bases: TGTGCCAGCAGGGAACAGAGCCGCTATGGCTACACCTTC. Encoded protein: CASREQSRYGYTF.

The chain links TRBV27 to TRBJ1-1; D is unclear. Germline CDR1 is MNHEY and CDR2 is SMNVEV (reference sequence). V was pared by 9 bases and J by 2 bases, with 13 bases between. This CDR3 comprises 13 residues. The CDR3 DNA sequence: TGTGCCAGTTGCCCTTCACTAAACACTGAAGCTTTCTTT. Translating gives CASCPSLNTEAFF.

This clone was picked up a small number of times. DNA for the CDR3: TGTGCCAGCACCCTGGGGCCAGGGAACACTGAAGCTTTCTTT. This translates into CASTLGPGNTEAFF. This chain connects TRBV28 to TRBJ1-1; TRBD1 is a possible D gene (5 bases). This CDR3 is 14 amino acids long. Germline CDR1 reads MDHEN; CDR2 reads SYDVKM. The V end lost 7 bases, the J end lost 1 base, and 13 bases lay between the germline ends.